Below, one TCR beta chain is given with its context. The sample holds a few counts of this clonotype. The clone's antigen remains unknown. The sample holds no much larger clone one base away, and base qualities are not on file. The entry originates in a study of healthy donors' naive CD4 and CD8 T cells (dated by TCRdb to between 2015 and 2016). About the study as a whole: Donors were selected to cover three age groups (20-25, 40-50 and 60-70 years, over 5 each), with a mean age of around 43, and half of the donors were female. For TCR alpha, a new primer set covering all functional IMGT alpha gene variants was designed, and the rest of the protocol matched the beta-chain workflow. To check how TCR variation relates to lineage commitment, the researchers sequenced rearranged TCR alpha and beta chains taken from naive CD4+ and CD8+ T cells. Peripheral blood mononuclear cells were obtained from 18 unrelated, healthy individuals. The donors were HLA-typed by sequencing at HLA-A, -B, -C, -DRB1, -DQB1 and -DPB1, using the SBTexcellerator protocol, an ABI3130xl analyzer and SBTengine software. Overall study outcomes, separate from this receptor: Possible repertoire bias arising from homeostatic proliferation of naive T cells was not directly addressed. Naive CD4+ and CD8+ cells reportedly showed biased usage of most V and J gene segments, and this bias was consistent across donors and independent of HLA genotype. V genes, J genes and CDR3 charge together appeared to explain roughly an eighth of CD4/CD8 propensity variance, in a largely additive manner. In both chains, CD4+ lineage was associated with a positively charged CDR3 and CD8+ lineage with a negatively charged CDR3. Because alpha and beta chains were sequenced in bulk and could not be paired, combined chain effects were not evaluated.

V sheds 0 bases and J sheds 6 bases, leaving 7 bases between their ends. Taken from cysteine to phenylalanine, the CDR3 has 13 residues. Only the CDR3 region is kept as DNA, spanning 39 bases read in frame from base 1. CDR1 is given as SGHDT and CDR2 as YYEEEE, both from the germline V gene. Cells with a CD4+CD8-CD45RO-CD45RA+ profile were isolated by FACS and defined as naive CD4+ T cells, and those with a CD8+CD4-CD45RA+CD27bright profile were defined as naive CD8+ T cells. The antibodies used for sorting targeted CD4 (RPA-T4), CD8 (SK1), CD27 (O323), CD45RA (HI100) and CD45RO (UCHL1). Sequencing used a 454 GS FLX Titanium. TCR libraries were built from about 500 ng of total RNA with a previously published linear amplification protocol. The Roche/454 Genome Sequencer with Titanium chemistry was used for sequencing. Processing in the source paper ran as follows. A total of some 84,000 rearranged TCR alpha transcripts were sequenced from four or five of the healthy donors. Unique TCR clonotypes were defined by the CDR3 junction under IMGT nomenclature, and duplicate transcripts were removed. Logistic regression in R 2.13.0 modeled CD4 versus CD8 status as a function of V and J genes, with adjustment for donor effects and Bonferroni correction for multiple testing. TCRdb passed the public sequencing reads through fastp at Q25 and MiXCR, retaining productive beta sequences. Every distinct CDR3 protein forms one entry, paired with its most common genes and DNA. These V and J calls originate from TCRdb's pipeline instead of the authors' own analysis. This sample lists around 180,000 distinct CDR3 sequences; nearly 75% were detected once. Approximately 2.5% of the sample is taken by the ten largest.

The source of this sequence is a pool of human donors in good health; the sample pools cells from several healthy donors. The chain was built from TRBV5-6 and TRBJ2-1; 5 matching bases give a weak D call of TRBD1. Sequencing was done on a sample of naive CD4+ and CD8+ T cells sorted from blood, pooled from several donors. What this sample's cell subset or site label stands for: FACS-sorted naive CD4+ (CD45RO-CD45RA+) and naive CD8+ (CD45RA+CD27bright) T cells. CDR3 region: CASSLGTPNEQFF. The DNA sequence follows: TGTGCCAGCAGCTTGGGGACACCCAATGAGCAGTTCTTC.